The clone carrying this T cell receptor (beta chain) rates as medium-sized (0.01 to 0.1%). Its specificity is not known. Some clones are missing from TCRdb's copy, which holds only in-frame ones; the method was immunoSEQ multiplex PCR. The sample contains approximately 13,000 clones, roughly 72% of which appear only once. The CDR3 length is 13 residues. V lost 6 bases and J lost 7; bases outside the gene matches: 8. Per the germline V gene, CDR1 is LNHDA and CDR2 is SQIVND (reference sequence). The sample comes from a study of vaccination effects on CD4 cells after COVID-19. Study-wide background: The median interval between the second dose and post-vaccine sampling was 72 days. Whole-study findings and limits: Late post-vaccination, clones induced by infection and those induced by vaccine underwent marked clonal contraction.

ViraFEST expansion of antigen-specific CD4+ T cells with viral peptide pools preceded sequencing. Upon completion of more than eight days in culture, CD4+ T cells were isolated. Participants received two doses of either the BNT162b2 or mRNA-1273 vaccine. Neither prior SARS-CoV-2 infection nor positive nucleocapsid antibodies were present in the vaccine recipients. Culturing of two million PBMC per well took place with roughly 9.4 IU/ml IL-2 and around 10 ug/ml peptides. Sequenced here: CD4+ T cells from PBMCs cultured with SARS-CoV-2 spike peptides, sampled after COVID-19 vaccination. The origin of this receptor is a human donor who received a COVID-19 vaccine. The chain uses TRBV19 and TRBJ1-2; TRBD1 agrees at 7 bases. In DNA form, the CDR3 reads TGTGCCAGTAGCAGACAGGGAGTAGGTGGCTACACCTTC. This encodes CASSRQGVGGYTF.